The T cell receptor (beta chain) described here comes from a study of immune characterization of retroperitoneal liposarcoma. TCRdb re-called the PCR reads with MiXCR, one entry per CDR3 protein. The data contain roughly 10,000 distinct CDR3 sequences, roughly 53% of them singletons. The CDR3 extends over 17 amino acids. The ends lost 0 bases at V and 6 bases at J; junction bases unmatched: 8. Germline CDR1 MNHNS, CDR2 SASEGT. The V gene is TRBV6-1, the J gene TRBJ2-4; 10 bases map to TRBD1. The sequence was obtained from a female donor with retroperitoneal liposarcoma. The sample was tumor tissue. The CDR3 DNA reads as TGTGCCAGCAGTGAAGCGCAGTGGGGACAGGGGAGAAACATTCAGTACTTC. Protein: CASSEAQWGQGRNIQYF.